The source of this T cell receptor beta chain is a study of T cell responses to AZD1222 COVID-19 vaccine. Study results and limitations: Most donors were white British and more were female, and clonal diversity was possibly underestimated. Vaccine-associated CD4 TCRs spanned spike, dominant at 160-218 and 743-854.

Trimming cost V 4 bases and J 4 bases, with 14 bases left between them. This CDR3 region has 14 residues. Germline-derived CDR1 and CDR2 are MNHEY and SVGEGT. Note on this clone: The antigen remains unidentified.

Sequencing was performed with immunoSEQ multiplex PCR; in TCRdb, only in-frame clones are kept and a portion is missing. The sample includes tens of thousands of clones, 70% to 90% of them seen just once. The sample was peripheral blood, taken 28 days after the second AZD1222 dose. The clonotype was recovered from an adult who received the AZD1222 COVID-19 vaccine. This sequence joins TRBV6-2 or TRBV6-3 and TRBJ2-7; D ambiguous. CDR3 sequence: CASSLDGSTYEQYF. The DNA of the CDR3 is TGTGCCAGCAGTTTGGACGGGTCAACGTACGAGCAGTACTTC.